The 23 T cell receptor beta chains listed next were all sequenced from one sample in a study of blood T cell repertoires in COVID-19. Only in-frame clones appear in the TCRdb table, and some are missing; sequencing was by immunoSEQ multiplex PCR. Of about 210,000 clones in the sample, approximately 84% were seen once. The material sequenced was peripheral blood. Receptor source: a woman aged 45-65 years with active or convalescent COVID-19.

The rearrangement uses TRBV15 and TRBJ2-3; the D gene is possibly TRBD2 (5 bases). CDR1 and CDR2 from the germline V gene are LNHNV and YYDKDF (reference sequence). Trimming pared 1 base from V and 0 bases from J, leaving 11 bases between. The CDR3 loop spans 16 amino acids. CDR3 bases: TGTGCCACCAGCAGAGGAAGCGGTACTAGCACAGATACGCAGTATTTT. As protein: CATSRGSGTSTDTQYF.

This clone was observed a few times. This chain joins TRBV9 and TRBJ2-2; 9 bases map to TRBD2. The CDR3 is 15 amino acids. Germline V gene sequence: CDR1 SGDLS, CDR2 YYNGEE. Trimming at V came to 7 bases and at J to 1 base, leaving 5 bases not matched to a gene. CDR3 protein: CASQFSGGNTGELFF. The DNA for the CDR3 is TGTGCCAGCCAGTTTAGCGGGGGGAACACCGGGGAGCTGTTTTTT. Together with reference TRBV9 and TRBJ2-2, the CDR3 gives the full variable domain: DSGVTQTPKHLITATGQRVTLRCSPRSGDLSVYWYQQSLDQGLQFLIQYYNGEERAKGNILERFSAQQFPDLHSELNLSSLELGDSALYFCASQFSGGNTGELFFGEGSRLTVL.

This chain links TRBV5-1 with TRBJ2-3; TRBD2 aligns across 14 bases. V shed 9 bases and J 1 base; nucleotides not matched to a gene: 7. CDR1 and CDR2 from the germline V gene are SGHRS and YFSETQ. This CDR3 has 16 residues. The CDR3, as DNA: TGCGCCACCTCAGAGGGACTAGCGGGGGGCACAGATACGCAGTATTTT. Amino acid sequence: CATSEGLAGGTDTQYF. Based on the CDR3 plus reference TRBV5-1 and TRBJ2-3, the full variable domain is KAGVTQTPRYLIKTRGQQVTLSCSPISGHRSVSWYQQTPGQGLQFLFEYFSETQRNKGNFPGRFSGRQFSNSRSEMNVSTLELGDSALYLCATSEGLAGGTDTQYFGPGTRLTVL.

This clone was recorded once. The rearrangement joins TRBV4-1 to TRBJ2-7; 12 bases are a match to TRBD2. Germline loops: CDR1 MGHRA, CDR2 YSYEKL. This CDR3 region has 15 residues. J lost 2 bases, V lost 3 bases, and 2 bases had no gene match. CDR3 region: CASSQGLAGAYEQYF. CDR3 in DNA: TGCGCCAGCAGCCAGGGACTAGCGGGCGCCTACGAGCAGTACTTC.

This clone was detected many times. The CDR3 sequence: CASSVAYRAGELFF. In DNA form, the CDR3 reads TGTGCCAGCAGCGTAGCTTATCGGGCCGGGGAGCTGTTTTTT. This chain uses TRBV9 with TRBJ2-2; D is unresolved. CDR1 is SGDLS, CDR2 YYNGEE, per germline. The CDR3 is made up of 14 amino acids. Trimming left V 0 bases short and J 6 bases short, with 9 bases between.

V gene TRBV6-5 combines with J gene TRBJ1-2; 7 bases fit TRBD1. This CDR3 contains 13 residues. V shed 6 bases, J shed 4 bases, and the junction held 5 bases outside the gene matches. Germline CDR1 MNHEY, CDR2 SVGAGI. CDR3: CASRPDRAYGYTF. In DNA, the CDR3 is TGTGCCAGCAGACCTGACAGGGCCTATGGCTACACCTTC.

This clone was counted only a few times. The V and J genes are TRBV28 and TRBJ1-5; 10 nucleotides line up with TRBD1. After removal of 6 bases from V and 2 bases from J, the junction contained 4 bases not matched to a gene. The CDR3 is made up of 15 amino acids. Germline-derived CDR1 and CDR2 are MDHEN and SYDVKM. CDR3 nucleotides: TGTGCCAGCAGCTCCGGGACAGGGGGCAATCAGCCCCAGCATTTT. Amino acid sequence: CASSSGTGGNQPQHF.

The J gene is TRBJ2-3, the V gene TRBV19; D gene uncertain. V shed 1 base and J shed 2 bases, with 7 bases lying between them. The CDR3 extends over 14 amino acids. Germline loops: CDR1 LNHDA, CDR2 SQIVND (reference sequence). This CDR3 reads CASSIGESTDTQYF. DNA for the CDR3: TGTGCCAGTAGTATAGGAGAATCCACAGATACGCAGTATTTT.

The chain recombines TRBV28 with TRBJ1-2; possible D gene TRBD1, 5 bases. Germline CDR1 reads MDHEN; CDR2 reads SYDVKM. V shed 6 bases and J shed 4 bases, with 24 bases lying between them. CDR3 length: 17 residues. The CDR3 here is CASSALSPGRKTYGYTF. As DNA, the CDR3 is TGTGCCAGCAGCGCCCTATCCCCAGGGCGAAAGACCTATGGCTACACCTTC.

This chain joins TRBV19 and TRBJ2-7, with 9 bases aligning to TRBD2. Germline-derived CDR1 and CDR2 are LNHDA and SQIVND (reference sequence). The length of the CDR3 is 16 residues. V shed 5 bases and J 2 bases; nucleotides not matched to a gene: 10. CDR3 amino acids: CASSVDLAGATYEQYF. Written as DNA, the CDR3 is TGTGCCAGTAGTGTCGATTTAGCGGGAGCTACCTACGAGCAGTACTTC. The variable domain in full, with the rest retrieved from reference TRBV19 and TRBJ2-7, is DGGITQSPKYLFRKEGQNVTLSCEQNLNHDAMYWYRQDPGQGLRLIYYSQIVNDFQKGDIAEGYSVSREKKESFPLTVTSAQKNPTAFYLCASSVDLAGATYEQYFGPGTRLTVT.

CDR3 nucleotides: TGTGCCAGCAGCCAACTACCCCGGGCTGAAGCTTTCTTT. Translation: CASSQLPRAEAFF. The chain couples TRBV14 to TRBJ1-1; unclear D gene. The CDR3 is 13 residues long. Trimming removed 2 bases at V and 6 bases at J, with 10 bases between. The V gene's germline CDR1 is SGHDN and CDR2 FVKESK. The full variable domain, completed using reference TRBV14 and TRBJ1-1, is EAGVTQFPSHSVIEKGQTVTLRCDPISGHDNLYWYRRVMGKEIKFLLHFVKESKQDESGMPNNRFLAERTGGTYSTLKVQPAELEDSGVYFCASSQLPRAEAFFGQGTRLTVV.

V usage is TRBV7-3 and J usage is TRBJ2-6; D perhaps matches TRBD2 (5 bases). Trimming removed 1 base at V and 0 bases at J, with 7 bases between. CDR1 is SGHTA and CDR2 is FQGTGA in the germline V gene. The CDR3 runs 16 residues. Here the CDR3 reads CASSLMGSSGANVLTF. The CDR3 nucleotides are TGTGCCAGCAGCTTAATGGGGAGCTCTGGGGCCAACGTCCTGACTTTC.

CDR3 coding DNA: TGCAGCGCTTACGGTACAGGGGTCATCGGGGAGCTGTTTTTT. This codes for CSAYGTGVIGELFF. This chain connects TRBV29-1 to TRBJ2-2, with 7 bases aligning to TRBD1. Germline V gene sequence: CDR1 SQVTM, CDR2 ANQGSEA. V trimming: 7 bases; J trimming: 7 bases; junction bases outside the gene matches: 12. This CDR3 spans 14 amino acids.

Here the CDR3 reads CASSRESEAYEQYF. The CDR3 bases are TGTGCCAGCTCACGCGAATCTGAAGCCTACGAGCAGTACTTC. The chain is built from TRBV18 and TRBJ2-7; D remains unclear. The CDR3 runs to 14 residues. Between the trimmed V and J ends, which lost 4 bases and 2 bases, there was a span of 12 bases. Looked up from germline, CDR1 is KGHSH and CDR2 is LQKENI.

The rearrangement uses TRBV12-5 and TRBJ2-2; 7 nucleotides agree with TRBD1. Unmatched junction bases numbered 5, after V lost 5 bases and J lost 2 bases. Per germline, CDR1 LGHNT and CDR2 FRNRAP. The CDR3 consists of 15 residues. Here the CDR3 reads CASGPDRPNTGELFF. CDR3 in DNA: TGTGCTAGTGGTCCGGACAGGCCCAACACCGGGGAGCTGTTTTTT. Full variable domain (missing parts from reference TRBV12-5 and TRBJ2-2): DARVTQTPRHKVTEMGQEVTMRCQPILGHNTVFWYRQTMMQGLELLAYFRNRAPLDDSGMPKDRFSAEMPDATLATLKIQPSEPRDSAVYFCASGPDRPNTGELFFGEGSRLTVL.

J is TRBJ2-7 and V is TRBV6-6; 7 bases line up with TRBD1. Germline trimming cut 2 bases from V and 6 bases from J; bases unmatched to any gene: 7. Germline-derived CDR1 and CDR2 are MNHNY and SVGAGI (reference sequence). The CDR3 loop spans 14 amino acids. CDR3 nucleotides: TGTGCCAGCAGTTACGTTGACAGGGCTTCCGAGCAGTACTTC. It yields the protein CASSYVDRASEQYF.

The rearrangement links TRBV6-5 to TRBJ2-7; TRBD2 agrees at 9 bases. CDR3 length: 12 residues. Germline V lookup: CDR1 MNHEY, CDR2 SVGAGI. V lost 4 bases, J lost 6 bases, and 1 base stayed unmatched. The CDR3 region has the DNA TGTGCCAGCAGTTTAGCGGGAGTCGAGCAGTACTTC. As protein: CASSLAGVEQYF.

V gene TRBV28 combines with J gene TRBJ1-5; D is ambiguous. Trimming shortened V by 6 bases and J by 4 bases, and 16 bases separated the two germline ends. The CDR3 runs to 15 residues. Per germline, CDR1 MDHEN and CDR2 SYDVKM. CDR3 region: CASSPFKVRNQPQHF. Here the CDR3 DNA reads TGTGCCAGCAGCCCTTTTAAGGTCAGGAATCAGCCCCAGCATTTT.

V usage is TRBV28 and J usage is TRBJ2-1, with 9 bases matching TRBD2. The CDR3 contains 19 residues. Germline CDR1 and CDR2: MDHEN and SYDVKM. The junction had 13 bases not matched to a gene; V was cut back by 1 base and J by 3 bases. CDR3 DNA sequence: TGTGCCAGCAGTTTATTTGTCAGCGGGAGGATAGAATTCTACAATGAGCAGTTCTTC. It is translated as CASSLFVSGRIEFYNEQFF.

The chain carries TRBV24-1 and TRBJ2-1; 7 bases are shared with TRBD1. The junction had 9 bases not matched to a gene; V was cut back by 3 bases and J by 2 bases. CDR3 length equals 17 residues. CDR1 and CDR2 (germline): KGHDR, SFDVKD. The CDR3 region has the DNA TGTGCCACCAGTGATACCCGACAGGGATCTACCTACAATGAGCAGTTCTTC. As protein: CATSDTRQGSTYNEQFF.

V and J are TRBV7-2 and TRBJ2-1; 8 positions match TRBD2. This CDR3 spans 17 amino acids. Trimming cost V 7 bases and J 3 bases; bases outside gene matches: 14. The germline V gene has CDR1 SGHTA and CDR2 FQGNSA. The CDR3: CASTPLGREGIYNEQFF. CDR3 in DNA: TGTGCCAGCACCCCCTTGGGACGGGAGGGCATCTACAATGAGCAGTTCTTC.

Remarks on this clone: Since no conserved phenylalanine or tryptophan closes the CDR3, a read error is the likely cause. No DNA is shown, since the ends of the CDR3 on it are uncertain; the CDR3 is the one TCRdb lists. J is TRBJ1-2 and V is TRBV30. The CDR3 spans 11 residues, counting both ends. Per the germline V gene, CDR1 is GTSNPN and CDR2 is SVGIG (reference sequence). CDR3 protein: CAWSPGQRGPG.

The chain links TRBV6-6 to TRBJ2-5; the D gene is possibly TRBD1 (6 bases). V was cut by 0 bases and J by 4 bases, with 12 bases left in between. The CDR3 totals 15 residues. CDR1 is MNHNY, CDR2 SVGAGI, per germline (reference sequence). The CDR3 loop is CASSYSRGTAETQYF. CDR3 in DNA: TGTGCCAGCAGTTACTCGAGGGGGACCGCAGAGACCCAGTACTTC.